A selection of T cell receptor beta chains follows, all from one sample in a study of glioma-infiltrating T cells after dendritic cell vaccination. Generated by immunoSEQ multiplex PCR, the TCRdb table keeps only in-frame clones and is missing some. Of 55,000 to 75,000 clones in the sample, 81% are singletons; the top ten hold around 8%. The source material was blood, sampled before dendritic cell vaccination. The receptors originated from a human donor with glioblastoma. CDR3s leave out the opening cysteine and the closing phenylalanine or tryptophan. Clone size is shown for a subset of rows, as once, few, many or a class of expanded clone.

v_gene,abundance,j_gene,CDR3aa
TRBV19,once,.,ATLPGQGGGEQY
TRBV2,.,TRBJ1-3,ASSDIVREVNTIY
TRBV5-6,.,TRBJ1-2,ASSLGRGKGGYT
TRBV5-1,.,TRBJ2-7,ASSLAQGEYEQY
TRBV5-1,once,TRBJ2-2,ASSFDRAANTGELF
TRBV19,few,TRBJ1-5,ASRGTGKHNQPQH
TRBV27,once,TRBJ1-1,ASSLEGTGEGFGNTEAF
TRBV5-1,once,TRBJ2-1,ASSLAGESSYNEQF
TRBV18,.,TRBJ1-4,ASSVGQGWNEKLF
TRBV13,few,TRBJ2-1,ASSAGQGGFNEQF
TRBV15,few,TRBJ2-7,ATSSALTGDNEQY
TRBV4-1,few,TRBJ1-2,ASSQERGQGAWGYT
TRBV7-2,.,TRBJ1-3,ASSTSGQLSGNTIY
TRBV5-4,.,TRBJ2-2,ASSTESGENTGELF
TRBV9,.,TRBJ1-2,ASSGSTGQSPGYT
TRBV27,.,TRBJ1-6,ASSLWGQYNSPLH
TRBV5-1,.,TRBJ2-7,ASSPRTGGIDEQY
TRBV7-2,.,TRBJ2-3,ASSSYRLSTDTQY
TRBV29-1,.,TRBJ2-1,SARVGEQF
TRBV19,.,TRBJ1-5,ASSWGQGFNQPQH
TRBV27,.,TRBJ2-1,ASSFGTGEVFNEQF
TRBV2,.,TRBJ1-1,ASSIRGTGDTEAF
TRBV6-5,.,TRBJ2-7,ASSPGALTYEQY
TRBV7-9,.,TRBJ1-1,ASSPDTEAF
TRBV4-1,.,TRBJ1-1,ASSQEPTDRGLGTEAF
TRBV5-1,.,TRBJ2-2,ASSLKTSGGNTGELF
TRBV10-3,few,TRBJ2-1,AISPQGFGSNEQF
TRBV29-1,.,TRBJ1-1,SARDRANTEAF
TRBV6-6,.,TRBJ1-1,ASSYSPGLSEAF
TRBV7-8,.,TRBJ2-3,ASRSGGEANTQY
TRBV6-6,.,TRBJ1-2,ASSYGEGGQHYGYT
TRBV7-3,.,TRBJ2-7,ASSFGQGLIYEQY
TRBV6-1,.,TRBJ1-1,ASSGQGENTEAF
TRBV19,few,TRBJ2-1,ASSRDNEQF
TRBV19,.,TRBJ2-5,ASSMDGRSQETQY
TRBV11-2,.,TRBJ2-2,ASHEGQSANTGELF
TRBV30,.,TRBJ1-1,AWVLPTGVITEAF
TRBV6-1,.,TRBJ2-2,ATGGERELF
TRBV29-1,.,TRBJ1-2,SVGQGARGYT
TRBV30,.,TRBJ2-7,AWTPRAGEQY
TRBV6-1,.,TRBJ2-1,ASSEQGALSEQF
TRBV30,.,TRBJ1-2,AWSYGSSMGGYT
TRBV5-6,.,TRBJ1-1,ASSPTGWTEAF
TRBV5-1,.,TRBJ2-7,ASSSEGRSLYEQY
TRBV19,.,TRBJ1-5,ASSPLKQGMDQPQH
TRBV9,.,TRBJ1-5,ASSEQGKSNQPQH
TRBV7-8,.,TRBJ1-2,ASSPGTGRGYT
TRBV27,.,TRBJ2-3,ASSFHSADTQY
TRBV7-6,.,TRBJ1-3,ASSLGAFSGNTIY
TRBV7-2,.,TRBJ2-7,ASSLVRLGTYEQY
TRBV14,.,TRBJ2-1,ASSHWGQGVNNEQF
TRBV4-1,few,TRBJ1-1,ASSQTEMNTEAF
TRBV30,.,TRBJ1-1,AWQTGFEAF
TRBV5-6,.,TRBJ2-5,ASSPRTSGALQY